Shown below are 3 T cell receptor beta chains from a single sample sequenced in a study of T cell responses to AZD1222 COVID-19 vaccine. Here immunoSEQ multiplex PCR was the method, and the copy in TCRdb shows in-frame clones only, minus some. The repertoire has about 88,000 clones, 75% to 95% of them found once; the top ten carry approximately 5%. The input for sequencing was peripheral blood, taken 28 days after the second AZD1222 dose. The receptors originated from an adult who received the AZD1222 COVID-19 vaccine.

In DNA form, the CDR3 reads TGTGCCAGCAGTTTTGTGACAGGGGTTCAGCCCCAGCATTTT. Amino acid sequence: CASSFVTGVQPQHF. The chain joins TRBV6-2 or TRBV6-3 to TRBJ1-5, with 8 bases identical to TRBD1. CDR1 is MNHEY, CDR2 SVGEGT, per germline. The trim removed 4 bases at V and 6 bases at J, leaving 5 bases unmatched. This CDR3 contains 14 residues.

The chain couples TRBV7-9 to TRBJ1-2, with a weak D call TRBD1 (6 bases). This CDR3 region has 13 residues. CDR1 is SEHNR and CDR2 is FQNEAQ in the germline V gene (reference sequence). Trimming cost V 10 bases and J 0 bases, with 12 bases left between them. DNA of the CDR3: TGTGCCACTGACGGGGGCACTAACTATGGCTACACCTTC. Translated, it gives CATDGGTNYGYTF. The complete variable domain, with remaining parts taken from reference TRBV7-9 and TRBJ1-2, reads DTGVSQNPRHKITKRGQNVTFRCDPISEHNRLYWYRQTLGQGPEFLTYFQNEAQLEKSRLLSDRFSAERPKGSFSTLEIQRTEQGDSAMYLCATDGGTNYGYTFGSGTRLTVV.

V and J are TRBV10-3 and TRBJ1-1; no reliable D call. V lost 2 bases and J lost 3, with 13 bases in between. CDR1 and CDR2 from the germline V gene are ENHRY and SYGVKD. This CDR3 contains 15 residues. DNA of the CDR3: TGTGCCATCAGTGAGCCCCCGGGCAAGGACACTGAAGCTTTCTTT. It yields the protein CAISEPPGKDTEAFF.